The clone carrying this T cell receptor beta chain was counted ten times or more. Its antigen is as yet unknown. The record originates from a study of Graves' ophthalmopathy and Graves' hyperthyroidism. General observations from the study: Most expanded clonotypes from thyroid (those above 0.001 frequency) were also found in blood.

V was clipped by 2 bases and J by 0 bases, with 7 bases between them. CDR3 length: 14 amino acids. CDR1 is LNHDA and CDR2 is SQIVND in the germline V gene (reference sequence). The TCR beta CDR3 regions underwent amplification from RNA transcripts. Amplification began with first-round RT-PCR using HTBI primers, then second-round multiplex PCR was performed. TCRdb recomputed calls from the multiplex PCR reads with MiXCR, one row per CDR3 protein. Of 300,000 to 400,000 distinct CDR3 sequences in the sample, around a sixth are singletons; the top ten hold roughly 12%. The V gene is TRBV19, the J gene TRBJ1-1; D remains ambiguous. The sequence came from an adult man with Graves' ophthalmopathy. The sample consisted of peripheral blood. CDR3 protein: CASSIRQLNTEAFF. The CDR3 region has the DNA TGTGCCAGTAGTATACGGCAGCTGAACACTGAAGCTTTCTTT.